These 4 T cell receptor beta chains were all obtained from the same sample, sequenced in a study of blood T cell repertoires in COVID-19. TCRdb's copy holds only in-frame clones and misses some; the assay was immunoSEQ multiplex PCR. Of 200,000 to 300,000 clones listed, around 88% were seen once; the top ten hold approximately 2.5%. Specimen: PBMCs or T cells enriched from blood (not recorded which). These TCRs come from a woman aged 40 to 55 with acute COVID-19.

The J gene is TRBJ1-6, the V gene TRBV30, with D possibly being TRBD1 (5 bases). Germline CDR1 and CDR2: GTSNPN and SVGIG (reference sequence). Deletions cut 3 bases from V and 9 bases from J, with 12 bases between. This CDR3 is 13 amino acids long. The CDR3 DNA reads TGTGCCTGGAGGGTAGGGGAACTTTCACCCCTCCACTTT. Translation gives CAWRVGELSPLHF.

V usage is TRBV3-1 (or the pseudogene TRBV3-2) and J usage is TRBJ1-3; D uncertain. V was clipped by 4 bases and J by 0 bases, with 13 bases between them. The CDR3 loop spans 16 amino acids. Germline V gives CDR1 LGHDT, CDR2 YNNKEL (reference sequence). The CDR3 here is CASSPLMAGSGNTIYF. The CDR3 DNA sequence: TGTGCCAGCAGCCCGTTAATGGCGGGCTCTGGAAACACCATATATTTT.

This clone was detected only a few times. CDR3 coding DNA: TGTGCCAGCAGCCGAACCGTAGCGTCGAATGAGCAGTTCTTC. This encodes CASSRTVASNEQFF. The chain has TRBV7-8 and TRBJ2-1, with D tentatively TRBD2 (5 bases). Germline V gene lookup returns CDR1 SGHVS and CDR2 FQNEAQ. This CDR3 contains 14 residues. Deletions cut 5 bases from V and 7 bases from J, with 15 bases between.

V and J are TRBV18 and TRBJ2-7; 7 bases match TRBD2. The germline V gene has CDR1 KGHSH and CDR2 LQKENI. Germline trimming cut 2 bases from V and 6 bases from J; bases unmatched to any gene: 4. CDR3 length: 13 residues. CDR3 sequence reads: CASSPREGGEQYV. The CDR3 nucleotides are TGTGCCAGCTCACCAAGGGAGGGAGGCGAGCAGTACGTC.